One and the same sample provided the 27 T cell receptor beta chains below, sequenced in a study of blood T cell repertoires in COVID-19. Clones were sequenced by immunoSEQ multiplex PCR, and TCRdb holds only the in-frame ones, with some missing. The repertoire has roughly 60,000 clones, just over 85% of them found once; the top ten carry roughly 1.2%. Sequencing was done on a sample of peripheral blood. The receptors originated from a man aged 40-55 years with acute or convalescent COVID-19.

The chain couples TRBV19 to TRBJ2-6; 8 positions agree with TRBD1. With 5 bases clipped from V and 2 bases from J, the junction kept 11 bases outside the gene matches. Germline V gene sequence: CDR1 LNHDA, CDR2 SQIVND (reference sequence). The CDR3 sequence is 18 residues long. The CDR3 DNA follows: TGTGCCAGTAGTCGCCAGGGGGCCAGGGCCCCTGGGGCCAACGTCCTGACTTTC. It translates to CASSRQGARAPGANVLTF. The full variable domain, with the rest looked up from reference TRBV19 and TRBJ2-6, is DGGITQSPKYLFRKEGQNVTLSCEQNLNHDAMYWYRQDPGQGLRLIYYSQIVNDFQKGDIAEGYSVSREKKESFPLTVTSAQKNPTAFYLCASSRQGARAPGANVLTFGAGSRLTVL.

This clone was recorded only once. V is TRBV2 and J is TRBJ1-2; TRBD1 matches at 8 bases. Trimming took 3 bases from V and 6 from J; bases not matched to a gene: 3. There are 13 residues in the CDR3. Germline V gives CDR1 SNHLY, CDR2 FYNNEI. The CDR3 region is CASSETGVNGYTF. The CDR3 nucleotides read TGTGCCAGCAGTGAGACAGGGGTAAATGGCTACACCTTC.

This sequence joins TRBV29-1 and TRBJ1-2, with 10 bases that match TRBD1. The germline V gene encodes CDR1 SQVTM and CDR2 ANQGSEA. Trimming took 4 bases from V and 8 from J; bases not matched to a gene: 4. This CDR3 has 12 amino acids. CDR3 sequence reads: CSVGQGARGYTF. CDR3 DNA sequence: TGCAGCGTTGGACAGGGGGCGCGGGGCTACACCTTC.

The CDR3 bases are TGTGCCAGCAGCTTAGTGGCTAGCGAGTACAATGAGCAGTTCTTC. It translates to CASSLVASEYNEQFF. The chain is built from TRBV7-6 and TRBJ2-1; tentative D call: TRBD2 (6 bases). CDR1 and CDR2 (germline): SGHVS, FNYEAQ. The V and J ends lost 1 base and 4 bases respectively, with 11 bases between them. The CDR3 is 15 amino acids.

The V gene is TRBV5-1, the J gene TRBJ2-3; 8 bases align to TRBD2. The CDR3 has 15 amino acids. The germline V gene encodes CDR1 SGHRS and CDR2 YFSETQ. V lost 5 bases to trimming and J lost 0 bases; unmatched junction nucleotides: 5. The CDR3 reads CASRETSVSTDTQYF. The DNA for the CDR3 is TGCGCCAGCAGAGAGACTAGCGTTAGCACAGATACGCAGTATTTT.

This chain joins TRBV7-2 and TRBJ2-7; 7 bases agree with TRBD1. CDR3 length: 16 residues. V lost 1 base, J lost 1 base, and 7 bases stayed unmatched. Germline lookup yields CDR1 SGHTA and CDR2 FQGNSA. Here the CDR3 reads CASSLGGQKKSYEQYF. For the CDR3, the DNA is TGTGCCAGCAGCTTAGGGGGACAGAAAAAGTCCTACGAGCAGTACTTC.

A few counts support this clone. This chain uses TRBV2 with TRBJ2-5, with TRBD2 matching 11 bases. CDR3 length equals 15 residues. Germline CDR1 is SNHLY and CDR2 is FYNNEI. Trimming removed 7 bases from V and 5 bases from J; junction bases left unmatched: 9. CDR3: CASILAGGPSETQYF. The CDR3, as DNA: TGTGCCAGCATTCTAGCGGGGGGCCCGTCGGAGACCCAGTACTTC.

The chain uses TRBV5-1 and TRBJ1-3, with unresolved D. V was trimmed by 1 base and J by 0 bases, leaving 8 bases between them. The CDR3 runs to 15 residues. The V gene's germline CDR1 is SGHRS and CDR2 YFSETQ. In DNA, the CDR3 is TGCGCCAGCAGCTTGAGCGGGTCCTCTGGAAACACCATATATTTT. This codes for CASSLSGSSGNTIYF.

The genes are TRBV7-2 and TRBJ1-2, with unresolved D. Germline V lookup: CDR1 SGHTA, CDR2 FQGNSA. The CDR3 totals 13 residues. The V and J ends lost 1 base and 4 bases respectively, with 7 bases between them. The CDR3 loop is CASSLVNSYGYTF. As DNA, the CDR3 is TGTGCCAGCAGCTTAGTGAACAGCTATGGCTACACCTTC.

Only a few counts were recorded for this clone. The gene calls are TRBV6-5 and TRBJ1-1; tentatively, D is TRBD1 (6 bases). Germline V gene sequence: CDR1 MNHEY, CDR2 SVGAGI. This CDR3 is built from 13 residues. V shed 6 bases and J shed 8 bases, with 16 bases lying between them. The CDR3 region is CASSKRGIGEAFF. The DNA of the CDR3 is TGTGCCAGCAGCAAGAGGGGGATAGGGGAAGCTTTCTTT.

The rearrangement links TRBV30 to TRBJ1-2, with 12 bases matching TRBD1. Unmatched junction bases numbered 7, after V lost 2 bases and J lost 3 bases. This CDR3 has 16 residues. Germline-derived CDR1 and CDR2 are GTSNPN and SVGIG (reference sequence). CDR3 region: CAWSTGTGGQYYGYTF. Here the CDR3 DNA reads TGTGCCTGGAGTACCGGGACAGGGGGCCAATACTATGGCTACACCTTC.

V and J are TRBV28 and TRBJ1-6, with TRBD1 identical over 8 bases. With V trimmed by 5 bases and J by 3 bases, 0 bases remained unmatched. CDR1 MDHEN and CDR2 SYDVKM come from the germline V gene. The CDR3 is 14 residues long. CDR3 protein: CASSGTGYNSPLHF. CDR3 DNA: TGTGCCAGCAGTGGGACAGGCTATAATTCACCCCTCCACTTT. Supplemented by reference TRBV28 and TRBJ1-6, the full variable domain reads DVKVTQSSRYLVKRTGEKVFLECVQDMDHENMFWYRQDPGLGLRLIYFSYDVKMKEKGDIPEGYSVSREKKERFSLILESASTNQTSMYLCASSGTGYNSPLHFGNGTRLTVT.

In DNA, the CDR3 is TGTGCCACCAGTGATTTGAGCGGGGCCTACAATGAGCAGTTCTTC. Translation gives CATSDLSGAYNEQFF. The V gene is TRBV24-1, the J gene TRBJ2-1; 7 nucleotides agree with TRBD2. The V gene end was trimmed by 0 bases and the J gene end by 2 bases; junction bases not matched to a gene: 0. Germline V lookup: CDR1 KGHDR, CDR2 SFDVKD. The CDR3 is 15 residues long.

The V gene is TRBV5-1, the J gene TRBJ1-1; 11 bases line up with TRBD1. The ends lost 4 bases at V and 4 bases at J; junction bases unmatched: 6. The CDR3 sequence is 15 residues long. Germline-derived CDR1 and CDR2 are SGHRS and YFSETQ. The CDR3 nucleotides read TGCGCCAGCAGCACTGGACAGGGGGCCGCCACTGAAGCTTTCTTT. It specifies CASSTGQGAATEAFF.

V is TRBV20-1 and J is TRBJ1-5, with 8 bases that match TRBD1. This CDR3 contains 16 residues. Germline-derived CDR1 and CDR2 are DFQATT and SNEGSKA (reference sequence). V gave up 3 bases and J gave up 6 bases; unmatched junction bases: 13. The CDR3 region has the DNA TGCAGTGCTAGTGGGGACAGGACCCGGGTCGGTCAGCCCCAGCATTTT. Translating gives CSASGDRTRVGQPQHF.

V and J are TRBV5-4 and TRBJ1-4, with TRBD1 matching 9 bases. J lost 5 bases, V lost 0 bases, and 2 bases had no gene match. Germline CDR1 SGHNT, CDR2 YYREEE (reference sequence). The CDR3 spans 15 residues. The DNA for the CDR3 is TGTGCCAGCAGCTTGGGAGGGACAGGGAATGAAAAACTGTTTTTT. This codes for CASSLGGTGNEKLFF.

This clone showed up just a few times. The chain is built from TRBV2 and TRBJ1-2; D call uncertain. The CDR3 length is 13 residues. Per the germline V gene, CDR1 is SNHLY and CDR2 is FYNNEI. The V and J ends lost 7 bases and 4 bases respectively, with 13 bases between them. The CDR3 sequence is CASNVGWSYGYTF. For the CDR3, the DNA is TGTGCCAGCAATGTTGGCTGGAGCTATGGCTACACCTTC.

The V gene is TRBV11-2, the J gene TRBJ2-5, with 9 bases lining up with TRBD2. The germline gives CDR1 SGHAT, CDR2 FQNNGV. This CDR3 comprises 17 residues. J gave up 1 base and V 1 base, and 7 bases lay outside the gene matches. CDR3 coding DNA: TGTGCCAGCAGCTTAGGTCTAGCGGGGTCCCTCCAAGAGACCCAGTACTTC. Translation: CASSLGLAGSLQETQYF.

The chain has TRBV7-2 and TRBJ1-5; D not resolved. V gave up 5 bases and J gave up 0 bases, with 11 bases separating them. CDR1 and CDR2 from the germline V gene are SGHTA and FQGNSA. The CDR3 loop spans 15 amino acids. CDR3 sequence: CASSGPGYSNQPQHF. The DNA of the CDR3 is TGTGCCAGCAGCGGCCCGGGATATAGCAATCAGCCCCAGCATTTT.

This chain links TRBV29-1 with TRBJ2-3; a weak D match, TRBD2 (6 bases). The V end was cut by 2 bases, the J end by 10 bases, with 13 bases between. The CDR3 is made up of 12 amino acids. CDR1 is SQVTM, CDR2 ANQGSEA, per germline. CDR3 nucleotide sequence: TGCAGCGTTGAACCGAGCACGGGAGCGCAGTATTTT. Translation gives CSVEPSTGAQYF.

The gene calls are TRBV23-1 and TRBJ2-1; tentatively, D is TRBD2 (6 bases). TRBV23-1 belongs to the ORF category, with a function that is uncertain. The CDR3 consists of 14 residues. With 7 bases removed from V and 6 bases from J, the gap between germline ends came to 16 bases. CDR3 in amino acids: CASTSPGGCNEQFF. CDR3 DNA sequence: TGCGCCAGCACCTCCCCCGGGGGTTGCAATGAGCAGTTCTTC.

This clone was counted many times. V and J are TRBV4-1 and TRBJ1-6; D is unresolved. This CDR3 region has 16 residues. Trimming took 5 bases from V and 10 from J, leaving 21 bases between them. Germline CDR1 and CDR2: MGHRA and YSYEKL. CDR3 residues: CASSDLFSGLGSPLHF. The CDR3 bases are TGCGCCAGCAGCGACCTATTCTCGGGATTAGGATCACCCCTCCACTTT.

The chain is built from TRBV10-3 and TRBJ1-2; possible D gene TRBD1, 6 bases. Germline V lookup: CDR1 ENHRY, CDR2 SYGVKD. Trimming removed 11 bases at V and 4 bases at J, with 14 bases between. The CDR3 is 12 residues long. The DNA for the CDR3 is TGTGCCCACAGGGCGGATCCCTATGGCTACACCTTC. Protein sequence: CAHRADPYGYTF.

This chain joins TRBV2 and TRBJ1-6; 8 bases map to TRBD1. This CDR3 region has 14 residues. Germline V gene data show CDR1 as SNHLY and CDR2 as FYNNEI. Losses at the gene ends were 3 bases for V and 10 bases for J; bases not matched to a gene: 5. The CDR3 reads CASSETGDRSPLHF. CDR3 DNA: TGTGCCAGCAGTGAGACAGGGGATCGCTCACCCCTCCACTTT.

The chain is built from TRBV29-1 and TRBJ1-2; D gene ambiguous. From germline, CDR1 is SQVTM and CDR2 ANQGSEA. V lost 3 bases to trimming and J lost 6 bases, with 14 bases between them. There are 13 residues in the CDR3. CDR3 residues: CSVDPTGVDGYTF. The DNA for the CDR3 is TGCAGCGTTGATCCGACTGGCGTTGATGGCTACACCTTC.

CDR3 DNA: TGTGCCAGCAGTTACGGGGTGGGGGAGACCCAGTACTTC. Its translation is CASSYGVGETQYF. The chain joins TRBV12-3 or TRBV12-4 to TRBJ2-5; possible D gene TRBD2, 5 bases. Trimming removed 4 bases at V and 5 bases at J, with 11 bases between. The CDR3 sequence is 13 residues long.

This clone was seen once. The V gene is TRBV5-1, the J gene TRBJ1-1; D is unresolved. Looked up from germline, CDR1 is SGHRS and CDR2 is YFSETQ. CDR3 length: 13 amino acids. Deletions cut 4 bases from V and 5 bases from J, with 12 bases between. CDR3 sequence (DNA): TGCGCCAGCAGCCGAGATAGTTGGACTGAAGCTTTCTTT. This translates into CASSRDSWTEAFF.